These 19 T cell receptor beta chains were all obtained from the same sample, sequenced in a study of blood T cell repertoires in COVID-19. The protocol was immunoSEQ multiplex PCR, while the TCRdb copy is restricted to in-frame clones and leaves out a portion. The sample has around 100,000 clones, approximately 78% seen once. The sample consisted of peripheral blood. All receptors come from a man aged 70-80 years with acute or convalescent COVID-19.

This clone was picked up a small number of times. CDR3 DNA: TGTGCCAGCAGCTTTTTCAGGCGAGACACAGATACGCAGTATTTT. Translated, it gives CASSFFRRDTDTQYF. The V call is TRBV11-2, the J call TRBJ2-3; no clear D. Between the trimmed V and J ends, which lost 3 bases and 2 bases, there was a span of 12 bases. Looked up from germline, CDR1 is SGHAT and CDR2 is FQNNGV. The CDR3 totals 15 residues.

This clone was seen just once. This sequence joins TRBV27 and TRBJ1-5, with 8 bases fitting TRBD1. This CDR3 spans 17 amino acids. Germline V gives CDR1 MNHEY, CDR2 SMNVEV (reference sequence). V lost 4 bases and J lost 5; bases outside the gene matches: 13. The DNA of the CDR3 is TGTGCCAGCAGTTCTCTTACCGGACAGGGAATAGATCAGCCCCAGCATTTT. It yields the protein CASSSLTGQGIDQPQHF.

This clone was seen once. This chain links TRBV10-2 with TRBJ1-5; D perhaps matches TRBD1 (6 bases). Between the trimmed V and J ends, which lost 8 bases and 0 bases, there was a span of 8 bases. Germline V gene sequence: CDR1 WSHSY, CDR2 SAAADI. CDR3 length: 13 amino acids. CDR3 sequence reads: CASGQHSNQPQHF. CDR3 sequence (DNA): TGCGCCAGCGGACAGCATAGCAATCAGCCCCAGCATTTT.

The gene calls are TRBV19 and TRBJ2-2, with D possibly matching TRBD1 (6 bases). This CDR3 is built from 12 residues. Per germline, CDR1 LNHDA and CDR2 SQIVND (reference sequence). Deletions cut 7 bases from V and 5 bases from J, with 8 bases between. As DNA, the CDR3 is TGTGCCAGTAAACAGGGAACCGGGGAGCTGTTTTTT. It yields the protein CASKQGTGELFF.

In the case of this clone: A junction end diverges from the germline sequence, so it may reflect a read error. The gene calls are TRBV7-7 and TRBJ2-2; weak D call: TRBD1 (6 bases). This CDR3 has 16 amino acids. The germline CDR1 and CDR2 sequences are SSHAT and FNYEAQ (reference sequence). The CDR3 nucleotides are TGTGCTAGCAGCTTAGCAGCAGGGGTCGTCCCCGGGGAGCTGTTTTTT. Translating it yields CASSLAAGVVPGELFF.

The chain employs TRBV11-2 and TRBJ1-2; TRBD1 might be the D (5 bases). Germline V gene lookup returns CDR1 SGHAT and CDR2 FQNNGV. V was cut by 7 bases and J by 5 bases, with 14 bases left in between. This CDR3 is 13 amino acids long. CDR3 coding DNA: TGTGCCAGCACCCCCGCAGGGAGGTATGGCTACACCTTC. Residues: CASTPAGRYGYTF.

V and J are TRBV27 and TRBJ2-7, with 9 positions matching TRBD1. V shed 5 bases, J shed 6 bases, and the junction held 11 bases outside the gene matches. CDR3 length equals 15 residues. Germline assignment: CDR1 MNHEY and CDR2 SMNVEV (reference sequence). The CDR3 spells CASSTAGTGRREQYF. DNA of the CDR3: TGTGCCAGCAGTACCGCCGGGACAGGGCGTCGCGAGCAGTACTTC.

The J gene is TRBJ2-7, the V gene TRBV3-1 (or the pseudogene TRBV3-2), with 8 bases identical to TRBD1. J lost 1 base, V lost 1 base, and 6 bases had no gene match. This CDR3 spans 16 amino acids. Germline values: CDR1 LGHDT, CDR2 YNNKEL (reference sequence). CDR3 sequence (DNA): TGTGCCAGCAGCCAAGTTCGGGGACAGGCTTCCTACGAGCAGTACTTC. It yields the protein CASSQVRGQASYEQYF.

The rearrangement uses TRBV5-1 and TRBJ2-2; 7 nucleotides agree with TRBD1. V was pared by 5 bases and J by 3 bases, with 10 bases of the junction left unmatched. This CDR3 region has 16 residues. Per the germline V gene, CDR1 is SGHRS and CDR2 is YFSETQ. The CDR3 DNA reads as TGCGCCAGCAGTGAAACAGGGGATGGGGACACCGGGGAGCTGTTTTTT. This encodes CASSETGDGDTGELFF. The full variable domain, its missing parts supplied by reference TRBV5-1 and TRBJ2-2, is KAGVTQTPRYLIKTRGQQVTLSCSPISGHRSVSWYQQTPGQGLQFLFEYFSETQRNKGNFPGRFSGRQFSNSRSEMNVSTLELGDSALYLCASSETGDGDTGELFFGEGSRLTVL.

J is TRBJ1-5 and V is TRBV11-2; weak D call: TRBD1 (6 bases). CDR1 and CDR2 from the germline V gene are SGHAT and FQNNGV. This CDR3 contains 13 residues. V was cut by 5 bases and J by 7 bases, with 12 bases left in between. The CDR3 DNA is TGTGCCAGCAGCAAAAACAGGGAGCAGCCCCAGCATTTT. Protein: CASSKNREQPQHF.

This clone was observed a few times. The V and J genes are TRBV5-6 and TRBJ2-7, with TRBD1 as a possible D gene (6 bases). With 4 bases removed from V and 2 bases from J, the gap between germline ends came to 16 bases. CDR3 length equals 15 residues. Germline CDR1 is SGHDT and CDR2 is YYEEEE. CDR3 coding DNA: TGTGCCAGCAGCGCAGGGGTTGCAGTGGCCTACGAGCAGTACTTC. Translating it yields CASSAGVAVAYEQYF.

The table lists this clone with a few counts. DNA of the CDR3: TGTGCCAGCAGCGCCATGGGACAGGGTAGGGGCTACACCTTC. Its protein product is CASSAMGQGRGYTF. The V and J genes are TRBV9 and TRBJ1-2, with 9 bases fitting TRBD1. The trim removed 3 bases at V and 8 bases at J, leaving 8 bases unmatched. The germline CDR1 and CDR2 sequences are SGDLS and YYNGEE. CDR3 length: 14 amino acids. The entire variable domain, with the rest obtained from reference TRBV9 and TRBJ1-2, is as follows: DSGVTQTPKHLITATGQRVTLRCSPRSGDLSVYWYQQSLDQGLQFLIQYYNGEERAKGNILERFSAQQFPDLHSELNLSSLELGDSALYFCASSAMGQGRGYTFGSGTRLTVV.

The CDR3 coding sequence is TGTGCCAGCAGTTACTCGACCGGGGCCTACGAGCAGTACTTC. As protein: CASSYSTGAYEQYF. This chain uses TRBV6-5 with TRBJ2-7, with D possibly TRBD2 on 5 matching bases. Germline V gene lookup returns CDR1 MNHEY and CDR2 SVGAGI. This CDR3 is built from 14 residues. The V end was cut by 0 bases, the J end by 2 bases, with 8 bases between.

This chain connects TRBV2 to TRBJ1-5; D gene uncertain. This CDR3 is 14 amino acids long. Deletions cut 8 bases from V and 2 bases from J, with 13 bases between. Germline V lookup: CDR1 SNHLY, CDR2 FYNNEI. CDR3 DNA sequence: TGTGCCAGCTCCATCCTGGCTGGCAATCAGCCCCAGCATTTT. As protein: CASSILAGNQPQHF.

CDR3 region: CASSSYGQGAGDTQYF. The CDR3 DNA is TGTGCCAGCAGTTCCTATGGACAGGGGGCAGGAGATACGCAGTATTTT. V usage is TRBV28 and J usage is TRBJ2-3; 11 bases are shared with TRBD1. Germline CDR1 and CDR2: MDHEN and SYDVKM. CDR3 size: 16 residues. V gave up 4 bases and J gave up 5 bases; unmatched junction bases: 8. The whole variable domain, filled in from reference TRBV28 and TRBJ2-3, reads DVKVTQSSRYLVKRTGEKVFLECVQDMDHENMFWYRQDPGLGLRLIYFSYDVKMKEKGDIPEGYSVSREKKERFSLILESASTNQTSMYLCASSSYGQGAGDTQYFGPGTRLTVL.

This clone came up a few times. The chain employs TRBV5-6 and TRBJ2-7; 8 bases fit TRBD2. Looked up from germline, CDR1 is SGHDT and CDR2 is YYEEEE. J gave up 3 bases and V 6 bases, and 17 bases lay outside the gene matches. This CDR3 has 17 amino acids. The DNA for the CDR3 is TGTGCCAGCATGGTGGGGGGAAGGGCCGCGGGAGGCTACGAGCAGTACTTC. Residues: CASMVGGRAAGGYEQYF.

This clone was detected once. The J gene is TRBJ1-5, the V gene TRBV24-1, with unresolved D. In germline, CDR1 is KGHDR, CDR2 SFDVKD. There are 15 residues in the CDR3. The V end lost 3 bases, the J end lost 2 bases, and 10 bases lay between the germline ends. The chain's CDR3 is CATSDKGAGNQPQHF. CDR3 in DNA: TGTGCCACCAGTGATAAAGGTGCGGGCAATCAGCCCCAGCATTTT.

This clone was seen a few times. The chain is built from TRBV4-1 and TRBJ2-7; 8 positions match TRBD1. V lost 0 bases and J lost 2; bases outside the gene matches: 3. CDR1 is MGHRA, CDR2 YSYEKL, per germline. The CDR3 spans 15 residues. The CDR3 DNA reads as TGCGCCAGCAGCCAAGACGGACAGGGAACCTACGAGCAGTACTTC. Protein sequence: CASSQDGQGTYEQYF.

This chain links TRBV5-5 with TRBJ1-4, with TRBD1 matching over 8 bases. This CDR3 comprises 14 residues. Losses at the gene ends were 4 bases for V and 8 bases for J; bases not matched to a gene: 7. CDR1 is SGHKS and CDR2 is YYEKEE in the germline V gene (reference sequence). The CDR3 protein is CASSTRQGREKLFF. In DNA, the CDR3 is TGTGCCAGCAGCACCCGACAGGGGAGAGAAAAACTGTTTTTT. Full variable domain (remainder filled in from reference TRBV5-5 and TRBJ1-4): DAGVTQSPTHLIKTRGQQVTLRCSPISGHKSVSWYQQVLGQGPQFIFQYYEKEERGRGNFPDRFSARQFPNYSSELNVNALLLGDSALYLCASSTRQGREKLFFGSGTQLSVL.